The clone carrying this TCR beta chain was recorded once. As yet, its antigen is unknown. The same CDR3 also results from other DNA sequences found in this sample. The survey-level immunoSEQ assay was used. Original processing methods: The detection floor for productive clonotype frequency was 2.59 x 10-5. This table comes from immunoSEQ multiplex PCR, and its TCRdb copy is limited to in-frame clones, with some not included. Clone size and V and J calls were adopted from that table, with D and trimming inferred from the DNA. The profile shows nearly 35,000 clones, roughly 65% of them singletons. The data stem from a study of STAT5B mutations in CD4+ large granular lymphocyte leukemia. Study-wide points: Top patient clones used TRBV06 genes more often: 8/27 versus 2/35 in controls. The CD4+ versus CD8+ T-LGLL clonality difference may reflect limited sample size.

The CDR3 loop spans 14 amino acids. V lost 4 bases to trimming and J lost 9 bases; unmatched junction nucleotides: 12. The germline gives CDR1 SQVTM, CDR2 ANQGSEA. The V call is TRBV29-1, the J call TRBJ2-1; 7 nucleotides line up with TRBD1. This clonotype was sampled from a human donor in good health. The sample was CD4+ T cells from blood buffy coats. The CDR3 nucleotides are TGCAGCGTTGTGCGTGGCCAGGGGGTCGGTGAGCAGTTCTTC. Protein sequence: CSVVRGQGVGEQFF.